The present entry profiles one T cell receptor beta chain with its context. Its ends do not fully match the called genes, so a read error is possible. This sample was included in a study of blood T cell repertoires in COVID-19. Background on the study: Acute and convalescent COVID-19 samples came from the United States, Italy and Spain. In each case, the material was cDNA or gDNA derived from T cells, B-cell-depleted T cells, or PBMCs.

Germline V CDR1 and CDR2: MNHNS, SASEGT. This CDR3 spans 17 amino acids. In the original processing: How many nucleated cells were present was estimated from reference gene primer amplification. TCRdb keeps only in-frame clones here, not all; method: immunoSEQ multiplex PCR. The DNA was the basis for D and trimming; V, J and clone size are from that table. Among about 81,000 clones, roughly four fifths were seen once, and the ten largest hold 7% to 9%. Specimen: peripheral blood. This receptor was obtained from a human donor in a cohort sampled during active COVID-19. The chain carries TRBV6-1 and TRBJ2-6; possible D gene TRBD2, 5 bases. The DNA of the CDR3 is TGTGCCAGCAATGAAGGGAGAATAAGCTCTGGGGCCAACGTCCTGACTTTC. This translates into CASNEGRISSGANVLTF.